This T cell receptor beta chain was identified in a study of T cells after yellow fever vaccination (dated 2019 in TCRdb). Study-level background: Using CD3, CD45RA, CCR7 and CD95 staining, memory subsets (EM, EMRA, CM and Tscm) were sorted on a BD FACS Aria III. The SMART-Seq v4 Ultra Low Input RNA kit was used to prepare libraries from fractions with low cell numbers. To follow T-cell clones before and after primary and booster YFV17D yellow fever vaccination, bulk TCR alpha and beta repertoires were sequenced over time. Two healthy male donors, one aged 18 to 30 and one aged 30 to 40 years, made up the cohort. Bulk PBMC replicates and cell subsets were isolated from blood drawn at multiple timepoints before and after both primary and secondary immunization. Memory subsets were sorted on days 0, 15 and 45 and at 18 months after primary vaccination, and on days 0, 15 and 45 after the 30-year booster.

The treatment or condition label, as the study defines it: live attenuated yellow fever vaccine strain. PBMCs were isolated from peripheral blood using a standard Ficoll-Paque protocol. For sorted memory subsets, RNA extraction was done with the RNeasy Micro Kit. Per the germline V gene, SGHNT is the CDR1 and YENEEA is the CDR2. Trimming removed 5 bases from V and 4 bases from J; the gene matches leave 8 bases unexplained. Reading from cysteine to phenylalanine, the CDR3 counts 16 amino acids. This entry keeps only the CDR3 DNA: 48 bases, framed from base 1. Ten or more counts support this clonotype. No per-base quality is available; no much larger clone lies one base away. TCR cDNA was made using 5'RACE template switching, a step that added a universal primer site and unique molecular identifiers. Priming for cDNA synthesis came from both the TCR alpha and TCR beta constant segments. Library amplification involved two PCR steps, and the second step added sample barcodes and sequencing adapters. Sequencing of libraries was done on Illumina HiSeq 2500 (2x100 bp) or NovaSeq (2x150 bp). On the study's bioinformatics: Demultiplexing of reads and collapsing into UMI consensus sequences were performed with MIGEC, and V(D)J alignment was carried out with MiXCR. Vaccine-responding clonotypes were defined with edgeR using replicate PBMC samples, requiring FDR below 0.01 and a log2 fold change above 5 up to day 15. Bulk clonotypes were assigned CD4 or CD8 identity according to which sequenced CD4 or CD8 repertoire held them at higher abundance. To estimate how each clone was distributed across memory phenotypes, clonotype frequencies in memory subsets were weighted by the numbers of FACS-sorted cells. TCRdb itself trimmed the public reads at Q25 with fastp, ran MiXCR and retained productive beta chains. Identical CDR3 proteins give one entry, which carries the most common genes and DNA. It is TCRdb's table, rather than the study itself, that gives the V and J calls and clone size. In all, the sample holds about 20,000 distinct CDR3 sequences, and 4% to 6% of those were seen once. 15% to 20% of the sample lies in the top ten.

Study-wide findings and limitations: On day 0, almost all vaccine-responding clonotypes were below detection in the sorted memory subsets. Most clones expanded after primary vaccination were re-detected after the booster (about 95% of CD4 and 80% to 90% of CD8), suggesting broad memory maintenance. Because the study included only a couple of donors, the extent to which the findings can be generalized is limited. Computational filtering was needed because FACS-sorted repertoires could contain abundant contaminating clonotypes from the bulk population. A small share of clonotypes was detected in both CD4 and CD8 compartments, with the overlap likely arising from convergent recombination. Compared with the primary T-cell response, the secondary T-cell response was faster but weaker, reaching its peak on day 5 rather than on day 15.

The starting material was PBMCs, either bulk or a sorted T-cell subset (CD4+, CD8+, memory, or dextramer-sorted; not recorded which), obtained roughly 46 days after the first yellow fever vaccination. The sequence joins TRBV11-3 to TRBJ2-2, and 9 junctional nucleotides match TRBD1. The clonotype was recovered from a man aged 18 to 35 who received the YFV17D yellow fever vaccine. The DNA reads TGTGCCAGCAGCCCGGGGACAGGGAAAGGCACCGGGGAGCTGTTTTTT. Its protein reads: CASSPGTGKGTGELFF.